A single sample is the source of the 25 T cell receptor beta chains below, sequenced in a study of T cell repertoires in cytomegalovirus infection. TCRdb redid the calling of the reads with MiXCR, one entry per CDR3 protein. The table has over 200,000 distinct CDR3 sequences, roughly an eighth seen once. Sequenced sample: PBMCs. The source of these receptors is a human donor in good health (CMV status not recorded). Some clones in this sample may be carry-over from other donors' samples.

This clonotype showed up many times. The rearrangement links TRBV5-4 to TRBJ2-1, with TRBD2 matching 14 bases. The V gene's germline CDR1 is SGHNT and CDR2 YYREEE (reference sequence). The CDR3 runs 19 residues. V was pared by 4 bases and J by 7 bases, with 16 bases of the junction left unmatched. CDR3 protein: CASSPTGTSGRTRVNEQFF. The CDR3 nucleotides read TGTGCCAGCAGCCCCACCGGGACTAGCGGGAGAACACGGGTGAATGAGCAGTTCTTC.

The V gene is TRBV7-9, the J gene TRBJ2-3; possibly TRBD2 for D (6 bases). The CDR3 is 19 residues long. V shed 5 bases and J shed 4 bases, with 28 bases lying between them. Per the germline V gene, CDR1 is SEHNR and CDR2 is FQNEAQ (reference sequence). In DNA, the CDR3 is TGTGCCAGCAGCCACCTCGTTGGATCTGGAGGGAGTTGGGCAGATACGCAGTATTTT. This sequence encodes CASSHLVGSGGSWADTQYF.

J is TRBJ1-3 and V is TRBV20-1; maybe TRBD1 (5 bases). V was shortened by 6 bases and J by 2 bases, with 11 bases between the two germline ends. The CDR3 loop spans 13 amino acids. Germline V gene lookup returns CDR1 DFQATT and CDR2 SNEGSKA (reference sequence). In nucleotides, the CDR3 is TGCAGTGCGAGCAGGGTAACTGGAAACACCATATATTTT. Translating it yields CSASRVTGNTIYF.

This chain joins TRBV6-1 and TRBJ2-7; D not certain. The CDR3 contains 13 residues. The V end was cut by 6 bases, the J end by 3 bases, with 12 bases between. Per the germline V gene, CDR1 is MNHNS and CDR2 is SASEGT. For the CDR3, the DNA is TGTGCCAGCAGCGAAAGTAGCAGCTACGAGCAGTACTTC. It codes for CASSESSSYEQYF.

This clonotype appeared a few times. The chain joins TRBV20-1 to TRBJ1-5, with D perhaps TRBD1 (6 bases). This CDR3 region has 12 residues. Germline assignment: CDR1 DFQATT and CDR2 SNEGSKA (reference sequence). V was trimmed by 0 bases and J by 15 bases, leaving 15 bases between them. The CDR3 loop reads CSARDLGGPLHF. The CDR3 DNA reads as TGCAGTGCTAGAGATCTCGGGGGGCCTCTGCATTTT.

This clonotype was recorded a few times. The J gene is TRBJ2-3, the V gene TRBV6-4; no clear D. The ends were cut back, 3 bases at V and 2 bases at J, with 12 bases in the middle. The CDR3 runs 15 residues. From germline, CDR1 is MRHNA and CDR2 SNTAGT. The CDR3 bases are TGTGCCAGCAGTGAGGGCGGCGGTGCCACAGATACGCAGTATTTT. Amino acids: CASSEGGGATDTQYF.

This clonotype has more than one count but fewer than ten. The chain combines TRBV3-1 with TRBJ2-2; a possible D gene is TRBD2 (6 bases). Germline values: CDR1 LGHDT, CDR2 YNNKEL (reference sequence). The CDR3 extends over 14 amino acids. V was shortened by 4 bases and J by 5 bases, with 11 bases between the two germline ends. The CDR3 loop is CASSPLGGTGELFF. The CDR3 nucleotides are TGTGCCAGCAGCCCTCTTGGGGGGACCGGGGAGCTGTTTTTT.

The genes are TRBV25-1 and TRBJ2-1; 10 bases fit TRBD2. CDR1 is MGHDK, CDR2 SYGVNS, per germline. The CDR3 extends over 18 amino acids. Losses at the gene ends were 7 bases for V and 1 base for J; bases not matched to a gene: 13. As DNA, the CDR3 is TGTGCCAGCACCAAAAGAAGCGGGAGGGCCGGGTCCTACAATGAGCAGTTCTTC. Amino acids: CASTKRSGRAGSYNEQFF.

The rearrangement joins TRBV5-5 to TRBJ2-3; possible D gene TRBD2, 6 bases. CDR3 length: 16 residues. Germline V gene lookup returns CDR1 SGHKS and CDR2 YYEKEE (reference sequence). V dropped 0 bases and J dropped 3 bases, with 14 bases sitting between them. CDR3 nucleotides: TGTGCCAGCAGCTTGGCCCCCACAGGAGGGACAGATACGCAGTATTTT. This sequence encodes CASSLAPTGGTDTQYF.

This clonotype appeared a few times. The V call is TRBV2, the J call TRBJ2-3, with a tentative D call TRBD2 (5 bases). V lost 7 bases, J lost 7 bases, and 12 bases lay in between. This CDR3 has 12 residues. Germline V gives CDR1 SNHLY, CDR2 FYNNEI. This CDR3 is CASKEDANTQYF. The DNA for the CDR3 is TGTGCCAGCAAGGAGGACGCCAATACGCAGTATTTT.

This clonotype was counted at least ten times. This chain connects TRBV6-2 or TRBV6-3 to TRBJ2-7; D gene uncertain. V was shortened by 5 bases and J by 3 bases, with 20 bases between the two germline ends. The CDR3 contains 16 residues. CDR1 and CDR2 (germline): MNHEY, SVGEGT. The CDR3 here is CASSRKLSTVFYEQYF. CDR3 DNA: TGTGCCAGCAGTCGAAAACTTTCGACGGTCTTCTACGAGCAGTACTTC.

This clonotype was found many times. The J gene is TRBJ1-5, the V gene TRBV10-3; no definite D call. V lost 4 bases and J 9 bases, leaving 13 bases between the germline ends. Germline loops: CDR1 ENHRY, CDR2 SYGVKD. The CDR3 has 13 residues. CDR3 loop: CAISVDGMGPQHF. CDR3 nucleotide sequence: TGTGCCATCAGTGTCGATGGGATGGGGCCCCAGCATTTT.

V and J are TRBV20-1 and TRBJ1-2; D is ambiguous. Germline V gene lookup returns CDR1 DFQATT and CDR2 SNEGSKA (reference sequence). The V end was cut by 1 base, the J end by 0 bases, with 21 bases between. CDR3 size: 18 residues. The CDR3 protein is CSARGFGQEGKTNYGYTF. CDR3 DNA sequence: TGCAGTGCTAGAGGATTCGGGCAGGAGGGCAAAACTAACTATGGCTACACCTTC.

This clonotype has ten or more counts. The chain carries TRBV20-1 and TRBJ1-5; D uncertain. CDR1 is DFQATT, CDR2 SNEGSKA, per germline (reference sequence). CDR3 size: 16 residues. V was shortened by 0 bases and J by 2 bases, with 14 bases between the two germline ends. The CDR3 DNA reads TGCAGTGCTAGAGAGAAGGGATCTCTGGGCAATCAGCCCCAGCATTTT. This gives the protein CSAREKGSLGNQPQHF.

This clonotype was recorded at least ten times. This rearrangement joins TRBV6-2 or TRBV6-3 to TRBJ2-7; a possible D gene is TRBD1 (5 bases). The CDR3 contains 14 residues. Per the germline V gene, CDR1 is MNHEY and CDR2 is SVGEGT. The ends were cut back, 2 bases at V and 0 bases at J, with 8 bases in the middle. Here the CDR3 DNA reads TGTGCCAGCAGTTACAGGGGTTCCTCCTACGAGCAGTACTTC. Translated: CASSYRGSSYEQYF.

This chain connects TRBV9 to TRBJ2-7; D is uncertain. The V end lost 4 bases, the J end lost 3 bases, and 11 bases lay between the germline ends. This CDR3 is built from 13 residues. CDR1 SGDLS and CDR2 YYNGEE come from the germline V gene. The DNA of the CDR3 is TGTGCCAGCAGCCCCCCCCGCGGCTACGAGCAGTACTTC. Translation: CASSPPRGYEQYF.

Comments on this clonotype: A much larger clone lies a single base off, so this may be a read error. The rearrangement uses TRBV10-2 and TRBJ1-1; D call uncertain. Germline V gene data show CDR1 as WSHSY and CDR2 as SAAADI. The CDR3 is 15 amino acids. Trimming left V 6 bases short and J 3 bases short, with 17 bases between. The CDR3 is CASSSPTMVDTEAFF. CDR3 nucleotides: TGCGCCAGCAGCTCCCCCACGATGGTCGACACTGAAGCTTTCTTT.

The CDR3, as DNA: TGTGCCACCAGTGACAGGGGCTATGGCTACACCTTC. Translated, it gives CATSDRGYGYTF. The chain employs TRBV24-1 and TRBJ1-2, with D possibly being TRBD1 (6 bases). The CDR3 consists of 12 residues. V was shortened by 4 bases and J by 4 bases, with 6 bases between the two germline ends. Looked up from germline, CDR1 is KGHDR and CDR2 is SFDVKD.

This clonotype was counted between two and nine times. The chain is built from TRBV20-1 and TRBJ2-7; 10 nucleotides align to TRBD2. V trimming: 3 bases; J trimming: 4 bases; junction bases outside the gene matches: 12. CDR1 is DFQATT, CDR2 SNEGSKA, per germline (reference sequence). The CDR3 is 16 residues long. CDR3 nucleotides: TGCAGTGCTAGTCGTCTAGCGGGGGTTCCCTCATACGAGCAGTACTTC. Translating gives CSASRLAGVPSYEQYF.

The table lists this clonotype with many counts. Here the CDR3 reads CASSLVGVGPEAFF. The CDR3 coding sequence is TGTGCCAGCAGCTTAGTGGGGGTAGGTCCTGAAGCTTTCTTT. The V call is TRBV7-2, the J call TRBJ1-1, with D maybe TRBD1 (5 bases). In germline, CDR1 is SGHTA, CDR2 FQGNSA. Between the trimmed V and J ends, which lost 1 base and 6 bases, there was a span of 12 bases. This CDR3 is built from 14 residues.

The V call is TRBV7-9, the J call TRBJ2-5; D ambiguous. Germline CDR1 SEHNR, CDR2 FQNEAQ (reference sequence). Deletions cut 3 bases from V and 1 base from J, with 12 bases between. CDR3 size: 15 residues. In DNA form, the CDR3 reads TGTGCCAGCAGCTTCGGAGACTCCCCCCAAGAGACCCAGTACTTC. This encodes CASSFGDSPQETQYF.

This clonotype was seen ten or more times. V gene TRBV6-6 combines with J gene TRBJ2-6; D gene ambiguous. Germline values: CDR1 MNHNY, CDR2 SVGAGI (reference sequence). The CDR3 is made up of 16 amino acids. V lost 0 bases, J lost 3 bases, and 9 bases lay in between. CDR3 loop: CASSYSVGLGANVLTF. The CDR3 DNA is TGTGCCAGCAGTTACTCGGTTGGGCTTGGGGCCAACGTCCTGACTTTC.

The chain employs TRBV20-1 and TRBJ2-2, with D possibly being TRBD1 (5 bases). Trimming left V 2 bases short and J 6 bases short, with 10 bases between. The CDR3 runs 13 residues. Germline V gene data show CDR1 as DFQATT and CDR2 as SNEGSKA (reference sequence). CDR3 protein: CSARWGASGELFF. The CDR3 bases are TGCAGTGCTAGATGGGGCGCCTCCGGGGAGCTGTTTTTT.

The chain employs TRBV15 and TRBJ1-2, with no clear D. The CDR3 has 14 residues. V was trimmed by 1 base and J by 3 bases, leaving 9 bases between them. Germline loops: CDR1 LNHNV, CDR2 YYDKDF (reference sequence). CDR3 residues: CATSRGGADYGYTF. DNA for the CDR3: TGTGCCACCAGCAGAGGAGGCGCAGACTATGGCTACACCTTC.

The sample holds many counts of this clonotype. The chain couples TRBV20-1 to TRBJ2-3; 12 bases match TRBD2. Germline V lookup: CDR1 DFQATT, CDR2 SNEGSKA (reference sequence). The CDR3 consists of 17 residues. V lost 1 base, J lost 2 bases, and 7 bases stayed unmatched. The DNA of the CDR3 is TGCAGTGCTAGAGTGGCTAGCGGGAGGGGAGACACAGATACGCAGTATTTT. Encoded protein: CSARVASGRGDTDTQYF.